Listed here is a single TCR beta chain. Vbeta (60) and Jbeta (13) primers were used in the PCR. The repertoire was sequenced with immunoSEQ multiplex PCR; TCRdb's copy has only in-frame clones and lacks some. The table shows 83,000 or so clones, with over 60% occurring only once. This specimen belongs to a study of cytomegalovirus exposure and HLA in healthy donors. Germline V gene lookup returns CDR1 SEHNR and CDR2 FQNEAQ (reference sequence). The CDR3 is 13 residues long. Trimming left V 1 base short and J 9 bases short, with 9 bases between. The receptor was isolated from a female donor in good health and CMV-seronegative. Sequencing input: PBMCs. The rearrangement uses TRBV7-9 and TRBJ2-2; D unclear. For the CDR3, the DNA is TGTGCCAGCAGCTTAGGAGCCGAACGGGAGCTGTTTTTT. Translated, it gives CASSLGAERELFF.